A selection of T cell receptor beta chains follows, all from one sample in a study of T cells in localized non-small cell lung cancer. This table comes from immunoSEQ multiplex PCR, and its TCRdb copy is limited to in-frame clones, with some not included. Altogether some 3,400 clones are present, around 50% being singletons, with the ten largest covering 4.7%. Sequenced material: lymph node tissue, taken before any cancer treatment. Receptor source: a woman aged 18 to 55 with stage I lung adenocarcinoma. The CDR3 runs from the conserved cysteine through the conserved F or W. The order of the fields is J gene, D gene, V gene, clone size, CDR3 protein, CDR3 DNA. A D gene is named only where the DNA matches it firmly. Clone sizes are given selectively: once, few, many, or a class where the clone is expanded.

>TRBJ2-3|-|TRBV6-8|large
CASSAYSGSTDTQYF
TGTGCCAGCAGTGCCTATAGCGGTAGCACAGATACGCAGTATTTT
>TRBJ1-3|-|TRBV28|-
CASSTPGPGTISGNTIYF
TGTGCCAGCAGTACTCCGGGGCCAGGAACGATCTCTGGAAACACCATATATTTT
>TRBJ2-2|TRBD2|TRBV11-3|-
CASSLGGSVHGELFF
TGTGCCAGCAGCTTAGGCGGGAGTGTGCACGGGGAGCTGTTTTTT
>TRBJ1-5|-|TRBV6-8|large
CASNTGSNQPQHF
TGTGCCAGCAATACAGGGTCCAATCAGCCCCAGCATTTT
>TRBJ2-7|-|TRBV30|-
CAWTDGTPYEQYF
TGTGCCTGGACTGACGGGACACCCTACGAGCAGTACTTC
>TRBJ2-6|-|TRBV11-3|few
CASSPRFGTYSGANVLTF
TGTGCCAGCAGCCCCCGGTTTGGAACCTACTCTGGGGCCAACGTCCTGACTTTC
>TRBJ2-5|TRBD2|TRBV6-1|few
CASSEVGLAGEGQYF
TGTGCCAGCAGTGAAGTCGGACTAGCGGGAGAAGGCCAGTACTTC
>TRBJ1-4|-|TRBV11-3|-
CASSFSGPGEKLFF
TGTGCCAGCAGCTTCTCTGGACCGGGTGAAAAACTGTTTTTT
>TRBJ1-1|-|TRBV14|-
CASSQFSNTEAFF
TGTGCCAGCAGCCAGTTTTCGAACACTGAAGCTTTCTTT
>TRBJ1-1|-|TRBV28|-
CASSFPITTEENTEAFF
TGTGCCAGCAGTTTCCCCATAACGACAGAAGAGAACACTGAAGCTTTCTTT
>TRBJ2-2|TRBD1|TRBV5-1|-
CASSIGTVGNTGELFF
TGCGCCAGCAGCATCGGGACAGTGGGGAACACCGGGGAGCTGTTTTTT
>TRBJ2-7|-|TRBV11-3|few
CASSLVSLRGPGYEQYF
TGTGCCAGCAGCTTAGTGTCTCTCAGGGGACCGGGCTACGAGCAGTACTTC
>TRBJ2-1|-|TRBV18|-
CASSPASGNLNEQFF
TGTGCCAGCTCACCGGCCAGCGGTAATCTTAATGAGCAGTTCTTC
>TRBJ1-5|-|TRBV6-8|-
CASRGLGNQPQHF
TGTGCCAGCAGGGGGCTTGGCAATCAGCCTCAGCATTTT
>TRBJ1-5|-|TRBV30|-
CAWSVERNQPQHF
TGTGCCTGGAGTGTGGAGAGGAATCAGCCCCAGCATTTT
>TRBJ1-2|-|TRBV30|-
CAWREDLYGYTF
TGTGCCTGGAGGGAGGATCTCTATGGCTACACCTTC
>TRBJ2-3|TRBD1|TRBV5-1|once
CASSPGQATDTQYF
TGCGCCAGCAGTCCGGGACAGGCAACAGATACGCAGTATTTT
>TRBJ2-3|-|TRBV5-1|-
CASSFSGRLSTDTQYF
TGCGCCAGCAGCTTTAGCGGACGGTTAAGCACAGATACGCAGTATTTT
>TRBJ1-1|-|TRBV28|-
CASSWFRGAEAFF
TGTGCCAGCAGTTGGTTCCGGGGGGCTGAAGCTTTCTTT
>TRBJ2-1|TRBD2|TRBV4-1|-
CASSQGLAGGGNEQFF
TGCGCCAGCAGCCAAGGACTAGCGGGAGGGGGCAATGAGCAGTTCTTC
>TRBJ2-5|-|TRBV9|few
CASSLDTQETQYF
TGTGCCAGCAGCTTAGACACCCAAGAGACCCAGTACTTC